Each of the 30 T cell receptor beta chains below was sequenced from the same sample in a study of cytomegalovirus exposure and HLA in healthy donors. Amplification used 60 Vbeta primers and 13 Jbeta primers. The data were produced by immunoSEQ multiplex PCR, yet TCRdb's version contains in-frame clones alone and is incomplete. The data hold 100,000 or so clones, with under 85% observed a single time. The sample comprised PBMCs. The receptors shown here come from a woman in her forties in good health and CMV-seronegative.

V gene TRBV30 combines with J gene TRBJ2-7; 10 positions match TRBD2. Germline CDR1 and CDR2: GTSNPN and SVGIG (reference sequence). The CDR3 is 18 residues long. After removal of 8 bases from V and 1 base from J, the junction contained 20 bases not matched to a gene. This CDR3 reads CASQLGGEVAGGSYEQYF. The CDR3 bases are TGTGCCAGCCAGTTGGGGGGGGAGGTAGCGGGAGGTTCCTACGAGCAGTACTTC.

The V and J genes are TRBV27 and TRBJ2-3; TRBD2 matches 12 bases. This CDR3 is 16 amino acids long. V shed 4 bases, J shed 2 bases, and the junction held 4 bases outside the gene matches. The germline V gene has CDR1 MNHEY and CDR2 SMNVEV (reference sequence). This chain's CDR3 is CASSSGLAGVTDTQYF. DNA for the CDR3: TGTGCCAGCAGTTCGGGACTAGCGGGCGTCACAGATACGCAGTATTTT.

The chain combines TRBV7-8 with TRBJ2-5; 13 bases agree with TRBD2. Germline CDR1 and CDR2: SGHVS and FQNEAQ. Trimming removed 3 bases from V and 3 bases from J; junction bases left unmatched: 7. The CDR3 has 17 residues. In nucleotides, the CDR3 is TGTGCCAGCAGCTTTCGTCGACTAGCGGGGGGAAAAGAGACCCAGTACTTC. Translating it yields CASSFRRLAGGKETQYF. The full variable domain, in which reference TRBV7-8 and TRBJ2-5 provide the parts outside the CDR3, is GAGVSQSPRYKVAKRGQDVALRCDPISGHVSLFWYQQALGQGPEFLTYFQNEAQLDKSGLPSDRFFAERPEGSVSTLKIQRTQQEDSAVYLCASSFRRLAGGKETQYFGPGTRLLVL.

The J gene is TRBJ2-1, the V gene TRBV2; 14 bases are shared with TRBD2. The V gene's germline CDR1 is SNHLY and CDR2 FYNNEI. The CDR3 is made up of 15 amino acids. J was trimmed by 7 bases and V by 7 bases; bases with no gene match: 6. The CDR3 nucleotides read TGTGCCAGCACTATTGGGACTAGCGGGAGAAATGAGCAGTTCTTC. It is translated as CASTIGTSGRNEQFF. The entire variable domain, with the rest obtained from reference TRBV2 and TRBJ2-1, is as follows: EPEVTQTPSHQVTQMGQEVILRCVPISNHLYFYWYRQILGQKVEFLVSFYNNEISEKSEIFDDQFSVERPDGSNFTLKIRSTKLEDSAMYFCASTIGTSGRNEQFFGPGTRLTVL.

V gene TRBV5-8 combines with J gene TRBJ1-4; 9 bases are a match to TRBD1. Per germline, CDR1 SGHTS and CDR2 YDEGEE. J was trimmed by 7 bases and V by 2 bases; bases with no gene match: 9. This CDR3 is 16 amino acids long. CDR3 protein: CASSFRDRVVGEKLFF. In nucleotides, the CDR3 is TGTGCCAGCAGCTTCCGGGACAGGGTCGTCGGTGAAAAACTGTTTTTT.

The V gene is TRBV4-3, the J gene TRBJ2-7; TRBD1 might be the D (6 bases). Trimming stripped 0 bases from V and 4 bases from J, with 13 bases between. In germline, CDR1 is LGHNA, CDR2 YSLEER. The CDR3 has 15 amino acids. The CDR3 coding sequence is TGCGCCAGCAGCCAAGATCGCCAGGGGATTTACGAGCAGTACTTC. Its translation: CASSQDRQGIYEQYF.

V and J are TRBV5-1 and TRBJ2-2; 7 nucleotides line up with TRBD1. The trim removed 6 bases at V and 7 bases at J, leaving 12 bases unmatched. Germline CDR1 and CDR2: SGHRS and YFSETQ. The CDR3 contains 15 residues. The DNA of the CDR3 is TGCGCCAGCACCCTTAGAACAGGGGAGAGCGGGGAGCTGTTTTTT. Protein: CASTLRTGESGELFF.

The chain carries TRBV20-1 and TRBJ2-1; no reliable D call. V was trimmed by 5 bases and J by 5 bases, leaving 7 bases between them. In germline, CDR1 is DFQATT, CDR2 SNEGSKA (reference sequence). The CDR3 is 11 residues long. The CDR3 nucleotides read TGCAGTGCTCTAGGCCACAATGAGCAGTTCTTC. Amino acid sequence: CSALGHNEQFF.

This clone was seen a single time. The V and J genes are TRBV5-5 and TRBJ2-7, with 9 bases that match TRBD2. CDR1 is SGHKS and CDR2 is YYEKEE in the germline V gene (reference sequence). The CDR3 extends over 15 amino acids. J gave up 0 bases and V 0 bases, and 1 base lay outside the gene matches. CDR3: CASSLVTSGSYEQYF. The DNA for the CDR3 is TGTGCCAGCAGCTTGGTGACTAGCGGCTCCTACGAGCAGTACTTC.

The chain carries TRBV11-3 and TRBJ2-3; the match to TRBD2 covers 12 bases. CDR3 length: 16 amino acids. CDR1 and CDR2 (germline): SGHNT, YENEEA. V shed 5 bases, J shed 2 bases, and the junction held 5 bases outside the gene matches. Written as DNA, the CDR3 is TGTGCCAGCAGCCACCGGACTAGCGGGACCACAGATACGCAGTATTTT. Protein: CASSHRTSGTTDTQYF.

The chain is built from TRBV30 and TRBJ1-2; the match to TRBD1 covers 7 bases. The CDR3 is 12 residues long. Per the germline V gene, CDR1 is GTSNPN and CDR2 is SVGIG (reference sequence). The junction had 3 bases not matched to a gene; V was cut back by 3 bases and J by 5 bases. CDR3 protein: CAWSSQGYGYTF. For the CDR3, the DNA is TGTGCCTGGAGCTCACAGGGGTATGGCTACACCTTC. The full variable domain, rest sourced from reference TRBV30 and TRBJ1-2, is SQTIHQWPATLVQPVGSPLSLECTVEGTSNPNLYWYRQAAGRGLQLLFYSVGIGQISSEVPQNLSASRPQDRQFILSSKKLLLSDSGFYLCAWSSQGYGYTFGSGTRLTVV.

This chain uses TRBV7-8 with TRBJ1-5; D uncertain. V was clipped by 5 bases and J by 0 bases, with 8 bases between them. CDR1 and CDR2 from the germline V gene are SGHVS and FQNEAQ. This CDR3 has 14 amino acids. The DNA of the CDR3 is TGTGCCAGCAGCCTTCAGGATAGCAATCAGCCCCAGCATTTT. Protein: CASSLQDSNQPQHF.

This sequence joins TRBV28 and TRBJ1-5; no definite D call. Trimming cost V 6 bases and J 1 base, with 16 bases left between them. The CDR3 spans 16 residues. From germline, CDR1 is MDHEN and CDR2 SYDVKM. The CDR3 loop reads CASSPPPGRSNQPQHF. DNA for the CDR3: TGTGCCAGCAGCCCCCCCCCGGGAAGAAGCAATCAGCCCCAGCATTTT.

For the CDR3, the DNA is TGTGCCAGCAGCTTGCCCGGGCAAGAGACCCAGTACTTC. The encoded protein is CASSLPGQETQYF. The V gene is TRBV5-6, the J gene TRBJ2-5; D not certain. CDR1 and CDR2 (germline): SGHDT, YYEEEE. V was shortened by 1 base and J by 2 bases, with 6 bases between the two germline ends. CDR3 size: 13 residues.

The V call is TRBV12-5, the J call TRBJ1-5; D is uncertain. CDR3 length equals 12 residues. Trimming removed 6 bases at V and 7 bases at J, with 10 bases between. CDR1 LGHNT and CDR2 FRNRAP come from the germline V gene. CDR3 coding DNA: TGTGCTAGTGGCCCGGAGAGACAGCCCCAGCATTTT. The encoded protein is CASGPERQPQHF.

This chain uses TRBV5-1 with TRBJ2-1; D not resolved. Germline V lookup: CDR1 SGHRS, CDR2 YFSETQ. Trimming pared 0 bases from V and 5 bases from J, leaving 6 bases between. The CDR3 loop spans 13 amino acids. The CDR3 DNA sequence: TGCGCCAGCAGCTTGGTACAGAACAATGAGCAGTTCTTC. It codes for CASSLVQNNEQFF.

Regarding this clone: An end of the junction differs from the germline gene, which may be a read error. This sequence joins TRBV5-1 and TRBJ2-2, with TRBD2 matching over 11 bases. The CDR3 is 21 amino acids. The V gene's germline CDR1 is SGHRS and CDR2 YFSETQ. The CDR3 sequence: CASSLIQGRPSSGGNAGELFF. The CDR3 nucleotides are TGCGCCAGCAGCTTGATTCAGGGCAGGCCCTCTAGCGGGGGGAACGCCGGGGAGCTGTTTTTT.

This sequence joins TRBV10-1 and TRBJ2-2; D may be TRBD1 (6 bases). In germline, CDR1 is WNHNN, CDR2 SYGVQD (reference sequence). The CDR3 covers 14 residues. V lost 3 bases, J lost 6 bases, and 11 bases lay in between. The CDR3 sequence: CASSDRGRAGELFF. The CDR3 region has the DNA TGCGCCAGCAGTGACAGGGGAAGGGCCGGGGAGCTGTTTTTT.

CDR3 coding DNA: TGTGCCAGCAGTTTGGCAGGTGCGAGCTCCTACGAGCAGTACTTC. It translates to CASSLAGASSYEQYF. The J gene is TRBJ2-7, the V gene TRBV28; no reliable D call. Germline CDR1 reads MDHEN; CDR2 reads SYDVKM. Trimming left V 3 bases short and J 0 bases short, with 12 bases between. The CDR3 has 15 residues.

The chain is built from TRBV9 and TRBJ2-1; 7 bases line up with TRBD2. Unmatched junction bases numbered 10, after V lost 4 bases and J lost 0 bases. The V gene's germline CDR1 is SGDLS and CDR2 YYNGEE. CDR3 length: 17 residues. The CDR3 spells CASSLGGGAVSYNEQFF. The CDR3 region has the DNA TGTGCCAGCAGCCTGGGGGGGGGAGCGGTCTCCTACAATGAGCAGTTCTTC.

The chain employs TRBV6-5 and TRBJ1-2; D uncertain. Trimming took 2 bases from V and 7 from J, leaving 14 bases between them. The length of the CDR3 is 14 residues. Germline V gene sequence: CDR1 MNHEY, CDR2 SVGAGI. This chain's CDR3 is CASSYTISRVGYTF. For the CDR3, the DNA is TGTGCCAGCAGTTACACTATCAGCCGGGTTGGCTACACCTTC.

The chain is built from TRBV11-2 and TRBJ2-5; D is undetermined. The CDR3 loop spans 13 amino acids. Germline V lookup: CDR1 SGHAT, CDR2 FQNNGV. Trimming took 4 bases from V and 0 from J, leaving 6 bases between them. The CDR3 nucleotides are TGTGCCAGCAGCTCCAGGAACCAAGAGACCCAGTACTTC. Its protein is CASSSRNQETQYF.

CDR3 in amino acids: CASSPTRGLAYNEQFF. As DNA, the CDR3 is TGCGCCAGCAGCCCTACCAGGGGGCTCGCCTACAATGAGCAGTTCTTC. The rearrangement uses TRBV4-3 and TRBJ2-1; 8 bases map to TRBD1. The CDR3 spans 16 residues. Trimming took 4 bases from V and 2 from J; bases not matched to a gene: 7. Germline V gives CDR1 LGHNA, CDR2 YSLEER.

This rearrangement joins TRBV7-2 to TRBJ1-2; possible D gene TRBD1, 5 bases. The CDR3 sequence is 14 residues long. Per germline, CDR1 SGHTA and CDR2 FQGNSA. V was trimmed by 1 base and J by 2 bases, leaving 8 bases between them. CDR3: CASSLGGGNYGYTF. The DNA of the CDR3 is TGTGCCAGCAGCTTAGGGGGGGGGAACTATGGCTACACCTTC.

This chain uses TRBV7-2 with TRBJ2-7; 7 positions agree with TRBD2. CDR3 size: 14 residues. Germline CDR1 and CDR2: SGHTA and FQGNSA. V was pared by 1 base and J by 5 bases, with 5 bases of the junction left unmatched. The CDR3 protein is CASSLEGGRNEQYF. The DNA for the CDR3 is TGTGCCAGCAGCTTAGAAGGCGGGAGAAACGAGCAGTACTTC.

This chain connects TRBV21-1 to TRBJ2-1; the listed D gene, TRBD2, was not tested against the DNA. TRBV21-1 represents a pseudogene. This CDR3 has 17 amino acids. The CDR3 spells CASSKGGQESSYNEQFF. The CDR3 DNA reads as TGTGCCAGCAGCAAAGGAGGGCAGGAGAGCTCCTACAATGAGCAGTTCTTC.

The chain couples TRBV27 to TRBJ2-7; 10 bases are a match to TRBD2. Germline V lookup: CDR1 MNHEY, CDR2 SMNVEV (reference sequence). With V trimmed by 7 bases and J by 5 bases, 14 bases remained unmatched. This CDR3 has 16 amino acids. CDR3 sequence: CASKGPSGRVEDEQYF. CDR3 in DNA: TGTGCCAGCAAAGGGCCTAGCGGGAGAGTAGAGGACGAGCAGTACTTC.

The rearrangement links TRBV7-8 to TRBJ1-1; possible D gene TRBD1, 6 bases. Trimming left V 5 bases short and J 6 bases short, with 16 bases between. Germline V gene lookup returns CDR1 SGHVS and CDR2 FQNEAQ. The length of the CDR3 is 14 residues. The CDR3 coding sequence is TGTGCCAGCAGCCCACCCTGGGACAATGCTGAAGCTTTCTTT. Its protein product is CASSPPWDNAEAFF.

The V gene is TRBV4-1, the J gene TRBJ2-1, with D perhaps matching TRBD2 (5 bases). Germline V lookup: CDR1 MGHRA, CDR2 YSYEKL. V was shortened by 3 bases and J by 9 bases, with 15 bases between the two germline ends. There are 14 residues in the CDR3. CDR3 coding DNA: TGCGCCAGCAGCCAGACTGTTAGCGCCGTTGAGCAGTTCTTC. Protein sequence: CASSQTVSAVEQFF.

A remark on this clone: A read error may produce the germline difference seen at one junction end. The chain employs TRBV7-9 and TRBJ2-2, with 10 bases matching TRBD2. In germline, CDR1 is SEHNR, CDR2 FQNEAQ (reference sequence). The CDR3 length is 15 residues. This CDR3 is CSSSLAGGSTGELFF. The DNA of the CDR3 is TGTTCCAGCAGCTTAGCGGGGGGATCCACCGGGGAGCTGTTTTTT.